The T cell receptor beta chain described here comes from a study of Ad26.COV2.S vaccination and SARS-CoV-2 variants. Study-wide findings and caveats: Using TCR breadth and depth analyses may have led to underestimated total T cell responses.

In the case of this clone: Its antigen is currently unknown.

The treatment is: some 20 received Ad26.COV2.S at low or high dose, single or two shots; about five received placebo; per-sample allocation not given. Day 63 following the first vaccine or placebo injection was when the samples were taken. Vaccination employed an Ad26 vector expressing the Wuhan-strain SARS-CoV-2 spike. This CDR3 region has 15 residues. The V gene's germline CDR1 is MGHDK and CDR2 SYGVNS. Trimming removed 3 bases at V and 7 bases at J, with 18 bases between. TCRdb's table, derived via immunoSEQ multiplex PCR, lists solely in-frame clones and lacks some. The sample includes some 340,000 clones, 86% seen only once; the top ten take roughly 2.1%.

This chain uses TRBV25-1 with TRBJ1-2, with TRBD1 as a possible D gene (6 bases). The TCR comes from a person aged 18-60 years who received the Ad26.COV2.S COVID-19 vaccine or a placebo. The specimen comprised peripheral blood, sampled in a trial of Ad26.COV2.S vaccine versus placebo. CDR3 sequence (DNA): TGTGCCAGCAGTGAGTCGGACAGCCTAGAAAGTGGCTACACCTTC. It specifies CASSESDSLESGYTF.